The clone carrying this TCR beta chain was seen just once. What it binds is not known. The CDR3 contains 15 residues. CDR1 and CDR2 (germline): LNHDA, SQIVND (reference sequence). V dropped 4 bases and J dropped 3; count of bases not matched to a gene: 6. The sample is drawn from a study of cytomegalovirus exposure and HLA in healthy donors. Study-wide background: Both the approximately 120 validation repertoires and the roughly 700 first-cohort repertoires used the same platform, as reported by a later analysis.

Here immunoSEQ multiplex PCR was the method, and the copy in TCRdb shows in-frame clones only, minus some. Of more than 50,000 clones in the sample, about 93% were seen once. Study results and caveats: Reported results showed that the classifier diagnosed cytomegalovirus status with high specificity and sensitivity. CMV antigen specificity was confirmed in vitro for a few CMV-associated chains. Within the 120 validation repertoires, first-cohort TCR clusters tended to co-occur, according to a later analysis.

What was sequenced was PBMCs. This receptor was taken from a man aged 18-30 years in good health and CMV-seronegative. This rearrangement joins TRBV19 to TRBJ1-1; 9 nucleotides agree with TRBD1. The CDR3 DNA reads as TGTGCCAGTAGTACATGGACAGGGGCACACACTGAAGCTTTCTTT. Amino acids: CASSTWTGAHTEAFF.